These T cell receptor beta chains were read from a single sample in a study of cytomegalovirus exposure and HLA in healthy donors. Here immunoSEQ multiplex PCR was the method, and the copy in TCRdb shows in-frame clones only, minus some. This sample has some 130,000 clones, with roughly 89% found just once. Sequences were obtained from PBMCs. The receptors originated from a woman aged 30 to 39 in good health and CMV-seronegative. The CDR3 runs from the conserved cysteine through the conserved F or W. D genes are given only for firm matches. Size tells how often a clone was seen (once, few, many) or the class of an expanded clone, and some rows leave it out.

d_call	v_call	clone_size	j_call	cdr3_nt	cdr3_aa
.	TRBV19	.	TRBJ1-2	TGTGCCAGTGGGAGGGATCGTTTCTATGGCTACACCTTC	CASGRDRFYGYTF
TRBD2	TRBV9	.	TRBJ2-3	TGTGCCAGCAGCGTATTGGGACTAGATTCAGATACGCAGTATTTT	CASSVLGLDSDTQYF
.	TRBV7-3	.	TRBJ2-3	TGTGCCAACCCGGAGCGGCCCCCCGGCACAGATACGCAGTATTTT	CANPERPPGTDTQYF
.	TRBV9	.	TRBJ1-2	TGTGCCAGCAGGTCATCGGTCAAGAGGAGTTATGGCTACACCTTC	CASRSSVKRSYGYTF
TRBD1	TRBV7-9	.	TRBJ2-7	TGTGCCAGCAGCTGGCGAGGGGGACAGGGCTACGAGCAGTACTTC	CASSWRGGQGYEQYF
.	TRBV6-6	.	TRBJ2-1	TGTGCCAGCAGCTCTCTACCAAATGAGCAGTTCTTC	CASSSLPNEQFF
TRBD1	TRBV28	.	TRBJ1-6	TGTGCCAGCAGCCGAACGACAGGGGAAGGTTCACCCCTCCACTTT	CASSRTTGEGSPLHF
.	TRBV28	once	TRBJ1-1	TGTGCCAGCCGACTAGGGGGGGTGGCGAACACTGAAGCTTTCTTT	CASRLGGVANTEAFF
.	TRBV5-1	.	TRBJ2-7	TGCGCCAGCAGCTACGGACCGGACAGCGCCTACGAGCAGTACTTC	CASSYGPDSAYEQYF
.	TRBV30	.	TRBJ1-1	TGTGCCTCCTCACATAGCGGCACTGAAGCTTTCTTT	CASSHSGTEAFF
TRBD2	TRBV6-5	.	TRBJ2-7	TGTGCCAGCAGTTACTCCCGCGGGGGGGTGGAGCAGTACTTC	CASSYSRGGVEQYF
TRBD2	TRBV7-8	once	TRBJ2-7	TGTGCCAGCAGCTCTGGGACTAGCCTCACCCCCTACGAGCAGTACTTC	CASSSGTSLTPYEQYF
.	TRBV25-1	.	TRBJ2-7	TGTGCCAGCAGTGGCGGGGTATCCTACGAGCAGTACTTC	CASSGGVSYEQYF
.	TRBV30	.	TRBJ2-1	TGTGCCTGGAGTGCACTAGTTGAGGGTGAGCAGTTCTTC	CAWSALVEGEQFF
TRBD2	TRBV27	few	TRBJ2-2	TGTGCCAGCAGTTTACGGTCGTTTAGCGGGAGATACATCGGGGAGCTGTTTTTT	CASSLRSFSGRYIGELFF
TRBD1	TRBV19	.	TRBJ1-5	TGTGCCAGTAGGACCAGGGGGGAGAGTGGCAATCAGCCCCAGCATTTT	CASRTRGESGNQPQHF
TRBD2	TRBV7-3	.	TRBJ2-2	TGTGCCAGCAGCCCTGGACTAGCGGCCACCGGGGAGCTGTTTTTT	CASSPGLAATGELFF
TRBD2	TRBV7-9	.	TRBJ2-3	TGTGCCAGCAGTCGCGAGTGGGGGGGAGCAGATACGCAGTATTTT	CASSREWGGADTQYF
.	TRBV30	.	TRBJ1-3	TGTGCCTGGAGTGTACGGGGGGTCTTTGGAAACACCATATATTTT	CAWSVRGVFGNTIYF
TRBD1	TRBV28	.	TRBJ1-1	TGTGCCAGCAGTCCTCTGACAGGGGGAACTGAAGCTTTCTTT	CASSPLTGGTEAFF
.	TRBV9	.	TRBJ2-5	TGTGCCAGCAGCGTAGTAGCAGGGCTAGGCGAGACCCAGTACTTC	CASSVVAGLGETQYF
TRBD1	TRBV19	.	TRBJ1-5	TGTGCCAGTAGTCGACCGGGACAGGGTGTTCAGCCCCAGCATTTT	CASSRPGQGVQPQHF
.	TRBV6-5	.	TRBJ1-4	TGTGCCAGCAGTTACAAACAGTCTAATGAAAAACTGTTTTTT	CASSYKQSNEKLFF
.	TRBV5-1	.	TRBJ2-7	TGCGCCAGCAGCTTGGCCCCAGGGGAGCCCTACGAGCAGTACTTC	CASSLAPGEPYEQYF
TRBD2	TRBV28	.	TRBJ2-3	TGTGCCAGCAGTTTTCGGCTTATAGCGGGGAGCACAGATACGCAGTATTTT	CASSFRLIAGSTDTQYF
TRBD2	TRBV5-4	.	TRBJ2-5	TGTGCCAGCAGCCCTACTAGCGAAGTACAAGAGACCCAGTACTTC	CASSPTSEVQETQYF
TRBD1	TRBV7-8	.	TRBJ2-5	TGTGCCAGCAGCTTAGTTGGGACAGGGTTTGAGACCCAGTACTTC	CASSLVGTGFETQYF
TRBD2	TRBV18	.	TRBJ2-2	TGTGCCAGCTCACCAGGGACTAGGGCCCTTAACACCGGGGAGCTGTTTTTT	CASSPGTRALNTGELFF
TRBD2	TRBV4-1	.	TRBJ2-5	TGCGCCAGCAGCCAAGATCCGCGGGGGGGCCGGGAGACCCAGTACTTC	CASSQDPRGGRETQYF
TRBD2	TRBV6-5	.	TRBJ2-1	TGTGCCAGCAGTTACTCTTGGCGGGAGGGTGAGCAGTTCTTC	CASSYSWREGEQFF
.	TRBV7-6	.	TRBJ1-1	TGTGCCAGCAGCTCGGGGATGAACACTGAAGCTTTCTTT	CASSSGMNTEAFF
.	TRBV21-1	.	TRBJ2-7	TGTGCCAGCAGAGATACCCCGGGACTGCCATATAACGAGCAGTACTTC	CASRDTPGLPYNEQYF
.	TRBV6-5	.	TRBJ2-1	TGTGCCAGCAGTCGACAGGGAGGCAATGAGCAGTTCTTC	CASSRQGGNEQFF
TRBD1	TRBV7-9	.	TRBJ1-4	TGTGCCAGCAGCCCAGGGGACAGATATAATGAAAAACTGTTTTTT	CASSPGDRYNEKLFF
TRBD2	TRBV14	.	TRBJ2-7	TGTGCCAGCAGTTACTCTAGCGGCTCCTACGAGCAGTACTTC	CASSYSSGSYEQYF
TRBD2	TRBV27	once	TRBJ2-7	TGTGCCAGCAGTGCCTCTCCTAGCGGGGGGCGGGACGAGCAGTACTTC	CASSASPSGGRDEQYF
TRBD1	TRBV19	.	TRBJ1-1	TGTGCCAGTAGTATAGGGACAGGGGGGAACACTGAAGCTTTCTTT	CASSIGTGGNTEAFF
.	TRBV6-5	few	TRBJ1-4	TGTGCCAGCAGCACCATCGCAGGGCCTGAAAAACTGTTTTTT	CASSTIAGPEKLFF
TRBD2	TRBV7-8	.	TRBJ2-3	TGTGCCAGCAGCTCGGGACTAGCGGGAGGCCATGGGGCAGATACGCAGTATTTT	CASSSGLAGGHGADTQYF
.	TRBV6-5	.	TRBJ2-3	TGTGCCAGCAGTCGGGATTCTAGCACAGATACGCAGTATTTT	CASSRDSSTDTQYF
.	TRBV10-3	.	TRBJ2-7	TGTGCCATCAGACCAGGGGACTCCTACGAGCAGTACTTC	CAIRPGDSYEQYF
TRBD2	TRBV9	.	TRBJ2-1	TGTGCCAGCAGCCCAACTAGCGGTAGCTCCTACAATGAGCAGTTCTTC	CASSPTSGSSYNEQFF
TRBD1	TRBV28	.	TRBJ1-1	TGTGCCAGCAGAGCTTGGGACAGGGGGCGCCGGACTGAAGCTTTCTTT	CASRAWDRGRRTEAFF
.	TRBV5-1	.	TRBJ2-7	TGCGCCAGCACACCGGGCCCAACTAGTGAGCGGTACTTC	CASTPGPTSERYF
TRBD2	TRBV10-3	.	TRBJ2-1	TGTGCCATCAGTGAGTTACTAGCGGGAGGCAATGAGCAGTTCTTC	CAISELLAGGNEQFF
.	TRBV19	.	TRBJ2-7	TGTGCCAGTAGTAATGAGAAACCCTCCTACGAGCAGTACTTC	CASSNEKPSYEQYF
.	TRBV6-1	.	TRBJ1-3	TGTGCCAGCAGTGAAGCCCCCCCTGGCAGGGCAGGAGACTCTGGAAACACCATATATTTT	CASSEAPPGRAGDSGNTIYF
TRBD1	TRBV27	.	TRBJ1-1	TGTGCCAGCAGTTGGTTCCAGGGGGGTTCCACTGAAGCTTTCTTT	CASSWFQGGSTEAFF
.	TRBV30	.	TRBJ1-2	TGTGCCTGGAGTCAGGGGTTAGGCTATGGCTACACCTTC	CAWSQGLGYGYTF
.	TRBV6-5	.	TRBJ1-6	TGTGCCAGCAGCCTAGGAGGCAGCTATAATTCACCCCTCCACTTT	CASSLGGSYNSPLHF
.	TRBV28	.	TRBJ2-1	TGTGCCAGCAGTTTGGTGGAGGCGGGACCTTACAATGAGCAGTTCTTC	CASSLVEAGPYNEQFF
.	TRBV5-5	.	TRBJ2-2	TGTGCCAGCAGCTTGGCCCCGGGCACCGGGGAGCTGTTTTTT	CASSLAPGTGELFF
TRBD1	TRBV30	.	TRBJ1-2	TGTGCCTCTAGGGACAGCGAAAACTATGGCTACACCTTC	CASRDSENYGYTF
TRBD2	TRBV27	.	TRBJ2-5	TGTGCCAGCAGTCCGGGACTAGCGGGAGAGACCCAGTACTTC	CASSPGLAGETQYF
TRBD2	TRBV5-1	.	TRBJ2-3	TGCGCCAGCAGCTTGCAAGCGGGGGGCCTTCCCCCGCAGTATTTT	CASSLQAGGLPPQYF